This TCR beta chain originates from a study of blood T cell repertoires in COVID-19. Authors' processing steps: Amplification of reference gene primers provided the estimated nucleated cell counts. Only in-frame clones appear in the TCRdb table, and some are missing; sequencing was by immunoSEQ multiplex PCR. D and trimming come from the DNA, and the V and J calls and clone size come from that table. The profile shows just under 90,000 clones, over 75% of them singletons. Germline V gives CDR1 SEHNR, CDR2 FQNEAQ (reference sequence). With 7 bases removed from V and 7 bases from J, the gap between germline ends came to 16 bases. The CDR3 is 13 amino acids.

V and J are TRBV7-9 and TRBJ1-2; D not certain. The sequence was obtained from a woman aged 80 or over with acute or convalescent COVID-19. The specimen was peripheral blood. CDR3 sequence reads: CASTYFGDIGYTF. The DNA for the CDR3 is TGTGCCAGCACTTATTTCGGGGATATTGGCTACACCTTC.